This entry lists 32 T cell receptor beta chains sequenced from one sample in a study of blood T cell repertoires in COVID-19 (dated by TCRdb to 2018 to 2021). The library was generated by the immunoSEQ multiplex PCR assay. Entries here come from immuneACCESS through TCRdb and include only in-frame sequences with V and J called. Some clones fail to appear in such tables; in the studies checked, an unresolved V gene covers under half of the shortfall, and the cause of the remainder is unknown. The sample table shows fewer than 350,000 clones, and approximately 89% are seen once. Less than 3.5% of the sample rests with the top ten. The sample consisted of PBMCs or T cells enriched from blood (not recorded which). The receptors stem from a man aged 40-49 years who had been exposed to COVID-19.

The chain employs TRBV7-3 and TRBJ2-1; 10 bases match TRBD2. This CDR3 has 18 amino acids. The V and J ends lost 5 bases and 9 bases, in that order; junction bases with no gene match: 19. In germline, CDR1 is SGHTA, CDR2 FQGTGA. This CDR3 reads CASSQLGGLSSGRGEQFF. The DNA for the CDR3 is TGTGCCAGCAGCCAACTCGGGGGGCTTTCTAGCGGGAGAGGTGAGCAGTTCTTC.

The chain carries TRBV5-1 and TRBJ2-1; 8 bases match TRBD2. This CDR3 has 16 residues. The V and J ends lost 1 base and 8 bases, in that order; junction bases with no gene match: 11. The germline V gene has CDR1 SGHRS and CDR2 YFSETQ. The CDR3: CASSLMTGGPLDEQFF. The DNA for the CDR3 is TGCGCCAGCAGCTTGATGACGGGAGGGCCGTTGGATGAGCAGTTCTTC.

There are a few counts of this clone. The CDR3 loop is CAISAGGTGVEQYF. DNA of the CDR3: TGTGCCATCAGTGCCGGGGGGACAGGGGTTGAGCAGTACTTC. The rearrangement uses TRBV10-3 and TRBJ2-7, with 10 bases lining up with TRBD1. Losses at the gene ends were 4 bases for V and 7 bases for J; bases not matched to a gene: 7. Germline CDR1 and CDR2: ENHRY and SYGVKD. This CDR3 has 14 residues.

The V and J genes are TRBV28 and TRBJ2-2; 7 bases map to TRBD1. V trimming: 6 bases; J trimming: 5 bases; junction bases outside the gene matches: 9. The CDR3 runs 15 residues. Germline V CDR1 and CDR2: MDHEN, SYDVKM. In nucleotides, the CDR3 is TGTGCCAGCAGCCAGGGAAGGGGGCGGACCGGGGAGCTGTTTTTT. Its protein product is CASSQGRGRTGELFF.

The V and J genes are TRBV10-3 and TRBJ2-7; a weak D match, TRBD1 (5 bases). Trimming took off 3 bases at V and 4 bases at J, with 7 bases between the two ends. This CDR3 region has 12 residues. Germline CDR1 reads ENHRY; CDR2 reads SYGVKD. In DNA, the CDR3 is TGTGCCATCAGTGAACAGGCTTACGAGCAGTACTTC. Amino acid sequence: CAISEQAYEQYF.

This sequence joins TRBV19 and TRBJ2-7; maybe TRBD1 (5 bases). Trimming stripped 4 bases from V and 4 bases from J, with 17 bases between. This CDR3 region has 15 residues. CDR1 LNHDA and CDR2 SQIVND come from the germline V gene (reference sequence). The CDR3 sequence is CASSTAETVIYEQYF. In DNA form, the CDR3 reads TGTGCCAGTAGTACCGCCGAGACAGTTATTTACGAGCAGTACTTC.

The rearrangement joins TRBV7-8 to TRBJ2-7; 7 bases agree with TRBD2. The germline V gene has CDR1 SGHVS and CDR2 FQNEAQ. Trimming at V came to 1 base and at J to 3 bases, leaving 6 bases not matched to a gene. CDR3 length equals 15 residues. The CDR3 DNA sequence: TGTGCCAGCAGCTTAGATTCTAGCGGAGACTACGAGCAGTACTTC. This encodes CASSLDSSGDYEQYF.

CDR3 protein: CASCFRDRANHGYTF. CDR3 DNA sequence: TGTGCCAGTTGCTTCCGGGACAGGGCGAACCATGGCTACACCTTC. The chain carries TRBV28 and TRBJ1-2; TRBD1 matches 9 bases. Unmatched junction bases numbered 14, after V lost 9 bases and J lost 6 bases. This CDR3 region has 15 residues. Germline CDR1 reads MDHEN; CDR2 reads SYDVKM.

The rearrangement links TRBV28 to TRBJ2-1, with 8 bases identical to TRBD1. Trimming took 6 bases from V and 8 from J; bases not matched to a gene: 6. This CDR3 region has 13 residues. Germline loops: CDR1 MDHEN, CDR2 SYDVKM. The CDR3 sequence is CASSLTGVDEQFF. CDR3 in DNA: TGTGCCAGCAGCTTGACAGGGGTGGATGAGCAGTTCTTC.

The CDR3 reads CASSYSREGQGAWYNQPQHF. The CDR3 coding sequence is TGTGCCAGCAGTTACTCGAGGGAAGGACAGGGGGCTTGGTACAATCAGCCCCAGCATTTT. V gene TRBV6-2 or TRBV6-3 combines with J gene TRBJ1-5, with 11 nucleotides matching TRBD1. CDR1 is MNHEY and CDR2 is SVGEGT in the germline V gene. The CDR3 consists of 20 residues. The J segment lost 3 bases and the V segment lost 0 bases, leaving 13 bases of the junction unmatched.

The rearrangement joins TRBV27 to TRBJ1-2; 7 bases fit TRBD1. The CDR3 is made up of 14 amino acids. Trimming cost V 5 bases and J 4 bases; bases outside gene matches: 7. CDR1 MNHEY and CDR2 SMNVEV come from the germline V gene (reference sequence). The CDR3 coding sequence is TGTGCCAGCAGTACCGGGACAGCTACCTATGGCTACACCTTC. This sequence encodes CASSTGTATYGYTF.

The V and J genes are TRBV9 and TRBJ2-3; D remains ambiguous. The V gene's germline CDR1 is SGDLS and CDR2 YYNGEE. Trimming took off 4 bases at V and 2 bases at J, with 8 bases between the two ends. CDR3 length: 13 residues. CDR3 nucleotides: TGTGCCAGCAGCAGAGACTTCACAGATACGCAGTATTTT. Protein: CASSRDFTDTQYF.

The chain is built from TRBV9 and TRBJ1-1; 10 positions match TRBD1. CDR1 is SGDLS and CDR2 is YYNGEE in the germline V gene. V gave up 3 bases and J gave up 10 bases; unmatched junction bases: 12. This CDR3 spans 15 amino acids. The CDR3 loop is CASSDPTGGSVGAFF. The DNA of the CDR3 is TGTGCCAGCAGCGACCCGACAGGGGGCAGCGTGGGAGCTTTCTTT.

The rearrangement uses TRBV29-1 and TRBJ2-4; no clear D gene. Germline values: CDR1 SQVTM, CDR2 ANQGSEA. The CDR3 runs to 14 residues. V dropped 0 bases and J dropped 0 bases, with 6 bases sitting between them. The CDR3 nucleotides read TGCAGCGTTGAAGACGGTCTAGCCAAAAACATTCAGTACTTC. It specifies CSVEDGLAKNIQYF. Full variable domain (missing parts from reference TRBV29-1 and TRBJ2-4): SAVISQKPSRDICQRGTSLTIQCQVDSQVTMMFWYRQQPGQSLTLIATANQGSEATYESGFVIDKFPISRPNLTFSTLTVSNMSPEDSSIYLCSVEDGLAKNIQYFGAGTRLSVL.

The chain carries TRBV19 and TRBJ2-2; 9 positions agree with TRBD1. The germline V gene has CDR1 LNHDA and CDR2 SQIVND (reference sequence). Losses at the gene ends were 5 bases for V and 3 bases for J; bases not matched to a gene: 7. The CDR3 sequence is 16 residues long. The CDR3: CASSDRGGRDTGELFF. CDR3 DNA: TGTGCCAGTAGTGACAGGGGGGGCCGGGACACCGGGGAGCTGTTTTTT.

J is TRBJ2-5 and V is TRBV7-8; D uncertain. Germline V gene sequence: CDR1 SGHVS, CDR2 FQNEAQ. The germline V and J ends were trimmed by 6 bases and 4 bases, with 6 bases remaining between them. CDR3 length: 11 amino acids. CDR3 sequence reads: CASSPLETQYF. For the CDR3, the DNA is TGTGCCAGCAGTCCGTTAGAGACCCAGTACTTC.

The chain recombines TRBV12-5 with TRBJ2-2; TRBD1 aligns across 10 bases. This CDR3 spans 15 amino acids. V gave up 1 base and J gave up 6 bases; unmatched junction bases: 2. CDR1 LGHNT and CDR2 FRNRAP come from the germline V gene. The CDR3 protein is CASGLGQGAAGELFF. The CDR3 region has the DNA TGTGCTAGTGGTTTGGGACAGGGGGCTGCCGGGGAGCTGTTTTTT.

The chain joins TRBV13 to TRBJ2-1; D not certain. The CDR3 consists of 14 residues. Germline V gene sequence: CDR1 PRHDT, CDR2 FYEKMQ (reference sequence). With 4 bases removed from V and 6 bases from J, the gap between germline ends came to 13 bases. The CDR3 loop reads CASSSHDMFNEQFF. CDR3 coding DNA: TGTGCCAGCAGCTCCCATGACATGTTCAATGAGCAGTTCTTC. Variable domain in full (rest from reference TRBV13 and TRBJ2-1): AAGVIQSPRHLIKEKRETATLKCYPIPRHDTVYWYQQGPGQDPQFLISFYEKMQSDKGSIPDRFSAQQFSDYHSELNMSSLELGDSALYFCASSSHDMFNEQFFGPGTRLTVL.

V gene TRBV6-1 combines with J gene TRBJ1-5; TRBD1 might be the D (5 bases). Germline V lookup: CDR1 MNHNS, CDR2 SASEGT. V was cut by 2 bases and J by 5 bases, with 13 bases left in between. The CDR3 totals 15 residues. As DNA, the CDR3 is TGTGCCAGCAGTGAATGGAGGGGAACGGATCAGCCCCAGCATTTT. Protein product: CASSEWRGTDQPQHF.

The CDR3 DNA is TGCGCCAGCAGCGGGCCACTAGCGGGAGCGAACACCGGGGAGCTGTTTTTT. Translated: CASSGPLAGANTGELFF. The chain joins TRBV4-1 to TRBJ2-2; 11 bases agree with TRBD2. The CDR3 is 17 amino acids. V lost 5 bases to trimming and J lost 0 bases; unmatched junction nucleotides: 5. From germline, CDR1 is MGHRA and CDR2 YSYEKL.

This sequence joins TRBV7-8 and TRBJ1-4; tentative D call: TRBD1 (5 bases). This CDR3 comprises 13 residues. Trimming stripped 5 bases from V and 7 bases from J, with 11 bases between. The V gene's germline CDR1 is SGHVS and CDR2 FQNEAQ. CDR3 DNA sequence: TGTGCCAGCAGCCGTTGGGGGGTTGAAAAACTGTTTTTT. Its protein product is CASSRWGVEKLFF.

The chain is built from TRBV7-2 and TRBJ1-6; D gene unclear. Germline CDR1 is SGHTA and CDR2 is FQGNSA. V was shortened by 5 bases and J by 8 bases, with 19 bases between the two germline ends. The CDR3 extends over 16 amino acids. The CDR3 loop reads CASSSWGGIMDSPLHF. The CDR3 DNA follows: TGTGCCAGCAGCAGCTGGGGAGGGATTATGGATTCACCCCTCCACTTT.

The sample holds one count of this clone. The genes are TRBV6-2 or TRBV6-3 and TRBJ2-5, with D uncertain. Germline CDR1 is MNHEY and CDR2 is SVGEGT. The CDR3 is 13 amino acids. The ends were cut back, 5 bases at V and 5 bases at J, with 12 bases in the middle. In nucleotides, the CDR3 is TGTGCCAGCAGTAGATATCATGAGGAGACCCAGTACTTC. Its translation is CASSRYHEETQYF.

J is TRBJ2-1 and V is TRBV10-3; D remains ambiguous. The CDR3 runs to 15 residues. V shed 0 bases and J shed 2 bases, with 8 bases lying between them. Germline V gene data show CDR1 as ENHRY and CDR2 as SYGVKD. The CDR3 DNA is TGTGCCATCAGTGAGTCGAGGAGTGCCTACAATGAGCAGTTCTTC. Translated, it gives CAISESRSAYNEQFF.

The CDR3 spells CASSKQSNYGYTF. CDR3 nucleotides: TGTGCCAGCTCAAAACAGAGTAACTATGGCTACACCTTC. This chain connects TRBV18 to TRBJ1-2; D uncertain. V lost 5 bases and J 1 base, leaving 8 bases between the germline ends. CDR1 KGHSH and CDR2 LQKENI come from the germline V gene. This CDR3 has 13 amino acids.

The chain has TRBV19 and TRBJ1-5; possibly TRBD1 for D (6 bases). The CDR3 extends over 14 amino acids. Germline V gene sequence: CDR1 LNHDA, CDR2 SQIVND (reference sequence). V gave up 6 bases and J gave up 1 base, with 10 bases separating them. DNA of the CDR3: TGTGCCAGTAGACACACAGGGAGCAATCAGCCCCAGCATTTT. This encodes CASRHTGSNQPQHF.

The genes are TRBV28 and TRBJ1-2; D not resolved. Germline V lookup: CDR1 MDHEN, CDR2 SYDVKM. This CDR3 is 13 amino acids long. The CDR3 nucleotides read TGTGCTTCCGAGAGAGGGCTTGACTATGGCTACACCTTC. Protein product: CASERGLDYGYTF.

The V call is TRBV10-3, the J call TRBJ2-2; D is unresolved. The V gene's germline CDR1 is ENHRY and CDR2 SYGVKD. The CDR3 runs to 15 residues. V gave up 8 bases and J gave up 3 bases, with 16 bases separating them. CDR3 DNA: TGTGCCATCCGAAAAATGTCCCGGGACACCGGGGAGCTGTTTTTT. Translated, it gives CAIRKMSRDTGELFF.

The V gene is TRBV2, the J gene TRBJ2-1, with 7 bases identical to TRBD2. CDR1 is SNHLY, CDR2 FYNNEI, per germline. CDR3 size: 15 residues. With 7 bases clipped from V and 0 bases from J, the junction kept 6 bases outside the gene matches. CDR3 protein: CASTPRTSSYNEQFF. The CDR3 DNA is TGTGCCAGCACCCCCCGGACTAGCTCCTACAATGAGCAGTTCTTC.

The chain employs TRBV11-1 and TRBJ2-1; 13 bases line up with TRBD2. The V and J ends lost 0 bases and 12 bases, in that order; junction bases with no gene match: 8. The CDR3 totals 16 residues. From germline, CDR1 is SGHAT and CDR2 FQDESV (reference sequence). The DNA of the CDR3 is TGTGCCAGCAGCTTAGCCATACTAGCGGGAGGGGAGGGGCAGTTCTTC. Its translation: CASSLAILAGGEGQFF.

The CDR3 DNA follows: TGTGCCAGCATAGGGACAGCTGCAACTAATGAAAAACTGTTTTTT. It encodes CASIGTAATNEKLFF. V gene TRBV6-5 combines with J gene TRBJ1-4; 7 bases map to TRBD1. Unmatched junction bases numbered 5, after V lost 7 bases and J lost 0 bases. Germline V gives CDR1 MNHEY, CDR2 SVGAGI. There are 15 residues in the CDR3.

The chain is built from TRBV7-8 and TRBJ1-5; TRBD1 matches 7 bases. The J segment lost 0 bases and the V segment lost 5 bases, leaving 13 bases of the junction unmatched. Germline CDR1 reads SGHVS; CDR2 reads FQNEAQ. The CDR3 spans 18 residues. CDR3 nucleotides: TGTGCCAGCAGCCCCCGGGACAGCATTGTTTATAGCAATCAGCCCCAGCATTTT. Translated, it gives CASSPRDSIVYSNQPQHF.